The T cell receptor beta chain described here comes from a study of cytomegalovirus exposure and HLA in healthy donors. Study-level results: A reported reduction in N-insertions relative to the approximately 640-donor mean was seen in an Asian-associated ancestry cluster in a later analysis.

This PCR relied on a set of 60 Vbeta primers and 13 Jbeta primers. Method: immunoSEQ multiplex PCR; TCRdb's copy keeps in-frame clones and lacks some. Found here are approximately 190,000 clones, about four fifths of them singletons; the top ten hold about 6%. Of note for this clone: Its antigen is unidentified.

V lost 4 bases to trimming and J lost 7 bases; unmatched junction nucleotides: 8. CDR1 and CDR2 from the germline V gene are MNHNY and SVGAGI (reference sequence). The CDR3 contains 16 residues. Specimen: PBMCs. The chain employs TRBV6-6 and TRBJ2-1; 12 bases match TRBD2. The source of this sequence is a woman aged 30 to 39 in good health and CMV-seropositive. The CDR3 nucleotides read TGTGCCAGCAGTTGGCCGGGACTAGCGGGTTGGAATGAGCAGTTCTTC. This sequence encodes CASSWPGLAGWNEQFF.